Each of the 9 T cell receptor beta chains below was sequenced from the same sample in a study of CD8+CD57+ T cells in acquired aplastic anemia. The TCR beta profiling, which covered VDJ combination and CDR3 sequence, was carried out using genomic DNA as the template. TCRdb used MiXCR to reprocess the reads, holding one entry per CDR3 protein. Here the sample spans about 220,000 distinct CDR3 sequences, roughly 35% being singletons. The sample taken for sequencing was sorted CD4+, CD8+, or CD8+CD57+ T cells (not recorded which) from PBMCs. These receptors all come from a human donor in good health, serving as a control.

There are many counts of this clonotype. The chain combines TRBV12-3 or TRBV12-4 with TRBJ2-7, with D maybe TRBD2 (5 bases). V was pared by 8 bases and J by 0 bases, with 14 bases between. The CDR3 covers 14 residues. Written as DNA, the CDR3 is TGTGCCAGCGGGAGCGGCAGAAGCTCCTACGAGCAGTACTTC. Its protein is CASGSGRSSYEQYF.

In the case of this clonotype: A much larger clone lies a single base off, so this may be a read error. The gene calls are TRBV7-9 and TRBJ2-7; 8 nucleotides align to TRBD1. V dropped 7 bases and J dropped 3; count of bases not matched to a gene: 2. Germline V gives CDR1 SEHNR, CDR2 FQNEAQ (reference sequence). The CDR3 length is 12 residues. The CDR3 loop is CASITGGYEQYF. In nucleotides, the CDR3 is TGTGCCAGCATTACAGGGGGCTACGAGCAGTACTTC.

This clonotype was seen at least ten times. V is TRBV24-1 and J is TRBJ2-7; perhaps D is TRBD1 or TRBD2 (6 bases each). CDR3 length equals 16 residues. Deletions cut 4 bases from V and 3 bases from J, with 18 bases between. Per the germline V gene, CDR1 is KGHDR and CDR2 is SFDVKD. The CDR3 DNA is TGTGCCACCAGTGACACGACGGGGGCCAAAAGCTACGAGCAGTACTTC. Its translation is CATSDTTGAKSYEQYF.

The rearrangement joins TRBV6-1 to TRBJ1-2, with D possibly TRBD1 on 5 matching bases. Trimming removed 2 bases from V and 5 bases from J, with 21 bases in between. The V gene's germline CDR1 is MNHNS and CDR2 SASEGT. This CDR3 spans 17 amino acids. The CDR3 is CASSEPWIGTNKYGYTF. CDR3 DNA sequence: TGTGCCAGCAGTGAACCTTGGATAGGGACCAATAAGTATGGCTACACCTTC.

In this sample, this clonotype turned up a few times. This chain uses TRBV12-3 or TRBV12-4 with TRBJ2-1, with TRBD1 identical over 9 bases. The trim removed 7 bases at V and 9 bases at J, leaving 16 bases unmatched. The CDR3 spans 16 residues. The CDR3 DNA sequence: TGTGCCAGCACCCTAATCCGGGACAGGGATATCGGTGAGCAGTTCTTC. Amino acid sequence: CASTLIRDRDIGEQFF.

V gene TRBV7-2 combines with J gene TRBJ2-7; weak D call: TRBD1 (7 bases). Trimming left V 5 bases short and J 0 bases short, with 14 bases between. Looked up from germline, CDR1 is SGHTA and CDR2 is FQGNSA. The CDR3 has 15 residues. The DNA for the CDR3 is TGTGCCAGCAGCGCCCGGGGGACAGCCTCCTACGAGCAGTACTTC. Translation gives CASSARGTASYEQYF.

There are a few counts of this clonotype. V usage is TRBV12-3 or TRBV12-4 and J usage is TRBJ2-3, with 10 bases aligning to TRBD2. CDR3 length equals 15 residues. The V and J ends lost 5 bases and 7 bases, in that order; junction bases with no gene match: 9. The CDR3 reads CASSTPSGGLYTQYF. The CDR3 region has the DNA TGTGCCAGCAGTACACCTAGCGGGGGTCTATATACGCAGTATTTT.

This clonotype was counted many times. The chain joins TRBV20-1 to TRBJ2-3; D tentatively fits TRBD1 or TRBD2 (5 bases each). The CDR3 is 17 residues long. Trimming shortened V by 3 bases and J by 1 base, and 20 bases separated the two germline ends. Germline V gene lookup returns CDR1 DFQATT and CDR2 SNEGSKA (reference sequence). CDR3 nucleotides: TGCAGTGCTAGTTCCCGATGGACGTTGGGGGGCACAGATACGCAGTATTTT. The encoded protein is CSASSRWTLGGTDTQYF.

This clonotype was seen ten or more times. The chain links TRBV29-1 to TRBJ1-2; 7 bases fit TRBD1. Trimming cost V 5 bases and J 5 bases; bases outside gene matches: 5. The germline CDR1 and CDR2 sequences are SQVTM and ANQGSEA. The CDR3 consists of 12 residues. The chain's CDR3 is CSVRQGSYGYTF. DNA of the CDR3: TGCAGCGTTAGACAGGGCTCGTATGGCTACACCTTC.